Following are 18 T cell receptor beta chains from one sample sequenced in a study of T-cell memory formation after mild COVID-19. MiXCR, applied by TCRdb to the 5' RACE reads, yields one record per CDR3 protein. The data show about 14,000 distinct CDR3 sequences, more than 10% seen once. Sequencing was performed on PBMCs or a T cell subset sorted from them (not recorded which). All receptors come from an adult woman who had mild COVID-19 (a few samples of this study predate the infection). Cell type and time point are not known.

This clonotype was seen ten or more times. The V and J genes are TRBV7-8 and TRBJ2-1; D unclear. V lost 5 bases and J 13 bases, leaving 12 bases between the germline ends. The CDR3 is 11 amino acids. Per germline, CDR1 SGHVS and CDR2 FQNEAQ. The CDR3 spells CASSLGQVQFF. Here the CDR3 DNA reads TGTGCCAGCAGCCTCGGCCAGGTTCAGTTCTTC.

This clonotype was observed at least ten times. The genes are TRBV2 and TRBJ2-2; TRBD2 agrees at 7 bases. The V segment lost 5 bases and the J segment 1 base; nucleotides outside the gene matches: 7. From germline, CDR1 is SNHLY and CDR2 FYNNEI. The CDR3 is made up of 16 amino acids. CDR3 nucleotide sequence: TGTGCCAGCAGTCCTACTAGCGTCGAGAACACCGGGGAGCTGTTTTTT. Its protein is CASSPTSVENTGELFF.

The chain links TRBV12-3 or TRBV12-4 to TRBJ2-7, with 7 nucleotides matching TRBD1. V was clipped by 3 bases and J by 2 bases; unmatched bases: 1. The CDR3 covers 13 residues. CDR3 coding DNA: TGTGCCAGCAGTTTGGGACAGACCTACGAGCAGTACTTC. It translates to CASSLGQTYEQYF.

The rearrangement joins TRBV27 to TRBJ2-7, with unresolved D. The germline gives CDR1 MNHEY, CDR2 SMNVEV (reference sequence). The CDR3 covers 14 residues. Trimming left V 3 bases short and J 3 bases short, with 12 bases between. CDR3 residues: CASSFRNYHYEQYF. The CDR3 DNA sequence: TGTGCCAGCAGTTTTCGGAACTATCACTACGAGCAGTACTTC.

This clonotype occurred many times. This chain connects TRBV6-5 to TRBJ1-2; D remains ambiguous. CDR1 is MNHEY and CDR2 is SVGAGI in the germline V gene. With 4 bases removed from V and 8 bases from J, the gap between germline ends came to 23 bases. The CDR3 runs 16 residues. CDR3 coding DNA: TGTGCCAGCAGTTCCCCCTCAGGACCCTTAAGGGAAGGCTACACCTTC. Protein sequence: CASSSPSGPLREGYTF.

The sample holds many counts of this clonotype. The V gene is TRBV15, the J gene TRBJ2-1, with 11 nucleotides matching TRBD2. V shed 4 bases and J 7 bases; nucleotides not matched to a gene: 9. Germline V gene lookup returns CDR1 LNHNV and CDR2 YYDKDF (reference sequence). This CDR3 has 16 residues. As DNA, the CDR3 is TGTGCCACCAGCACCATTAGCGGGAGGGCGGGGAATGAGCAGTTCTTC. Translating it yields CATSTISGRAGNEQFF.

Notes on this clonotype: The junction differs from germline at one of its ends, possibly a read error. The rearrangement uses TRBV5-4 and TRBJ2-3; 7 bases agree with TRBD2. The CDR3 covers 15 residues. Germline CDR1 and CDR2: SGHNT and YYREEE (reference sequence). CDR3 sequence (DNA): TGTGCCAGCAGCCCAAGCGGCGGGGGAACAGATACACAGTATTTT. Translated: CASSPSGGGTDTQYF.

This clonotype has a count of ten or more. The chain couples TRBV6-6 to TRBJ1-2, with a possible D match to TRBD1 (5 bases). The CDR3 is 14 residues long. Germline V CDR1 and CDR2: MNHNY, SVGAGI (reference sequence). V lost 5 bases and J 8 bases, leaving 18 bases between the germline ends. The CDR3 is CASSPVPGQLGYTF. CDR3 nucleotides: TGTGCCAGCAGTCCAGTGCCCGGACAATTGGGCTACACCTTC.

The chain is built from TRBV7-2 and TRBJ2-3, with D perhaps TRBD1 (6 bases). V dropped 5 bases and J dropped 0 bases, with 9 bases sitting between them. Germline CDR1 and CDR2: SGHTA and FQGNSA. The CDR3 has 14 residues. CDR3 sequence (DNA): TGTGCCAGCAGCCCAGACAGGAGCACAGATACGCAGTATTTT. It codes for CASSPDRSTDTQYF.

This clonotype has a count of ten or more. The chain has TRBV20-1 and TRBJ2-2, with TRBD1 as a possible D gene (5 bases). Trimming left V 0 bases short and J 6 bases short, with 14 bases between. The germline CDR1 and CDR2 sequences are DFQATT and SNEGSKA (reference sequence). The CDR3 runs to 15 residues. The CDR3 loop is CSARDHSMGPGELFF. The CDR3 DNA reads as TGCAGTGCTAGAGATCATTCCATGGGGCCCGGGGAGCTGTTTTTT.

This clonotype came up many times. The chain uses TRBV2 and TRBJ2-7, with D perhaps matching TRBD1 or TRBD2 (6 bases each). In germline, CDR1 is SNHLY, CDR2 FYNNEI. This CDR3 is built from 15 residues. With 3 bases removed from V and 3 bases from J, the gap between germline ends came to 15 bases. This chain's CDR3 is CASSDPGGTGYEQYF. The CDR3 DNA is TGTGCCAGCAGTGACCCCGGGGGCACGGGCTACGAGCAGTACTTC.

The chain couples TRBV5-6 to TRBJ2-1, with TRBD2 identical over 8 bases. The CDR3 sequence is 18 residues long. V was clipped by 0 bases and J by 8 bases; unmatched bases: 16. Germline V gene sequence: CDR1 SGHDT, CDR2 YYEEEE. The CDR3 sequence is CASSLEGTRAGVIDEQFF. The CDR3 bases are TGTGCCAGCAGCTTGGAAGGTACAAGAGCGGGAGTGATAGATGAGCAGTTCTTC.

This clonotype has at least ten counts. The chain is built from TRBV16 and TRBJ2-3, with no clear D. Germline V gene lookup returns CDR1 KGHSY and CDR2 FQNENV. Trimming shortened V by 2 bases and J by 2 bases, and 11 bases separated the two germline ends. This CDR3 is 15 amino acids long. The CDR3 here is CASSQGSASTDTQYF. Written as DNA, the CDR3 is TGTGCCAGCAGCCAAGGTTCAGCCTCCACAGATACGCAGTATTTT.

In this sample, this clonotype turned up many times. V and J are TRBV14 and TRBJ2-5, with a possible D match to TRBD2 (5 bases). V was pared by 4 bases and J by 0 bases, with 15 bases between. CDR3 length: 16 residues. Germline CDR1 is SGHDN and CDR2 is FVKESK. CDR3: CASSLRRRTNQETQYF. The CDR3 nucleotides are TGTGCCAGCAGCCTTAGACGGAGGACCAACCAAGAGACCCAGTACTTC.

This clonotype was counted at least ten times. The chain uses TRBV9 and TRBJ2-1, with D perhaps matching TRBD1 (5 bases). The CDR3 sequence is 14 residues long. V was clipped by 0 bases and J by 6 bases, with 10 bases between them. The germline CDR1 and CDR2 sequences are SGDLS and YYNGEE. DNA for the CDR3: TGTGCCAGCAGCGTAGGGCCAGGGCTCAATGAGCAGTTCTTC. Amino acids: CASSVGPGLNEQFF.

This clonotype occurred many times. This chain uses TRBV7-2 with TRBJ2-7; D is undetermined. Germline CDR1 SGHTA, CDR2 FQGNSA. The CDR3 covers 14 residues. Trimming stripped 3 bases from V and 4 bases from J, with 13 bases between. The CDR3, as DNA: TGTGCCAGCAGCTTGGGGATCCTTGTATACGAGCAGTACTTC. This encodes CASSLGILVYEQYF.

This clonotype was recorded at least ten times. V gene TRBV7-9 combines with J gene TRBJ1-2, with D unclear. Per the germline V gene, CDR1 is SEHNR and CDR2 is FQNEAQ (reference sequence). The germline V and J ends were trimmed by 0 bases and 5 bases, with 16 bases remaining between them. The CDR3 is 16 amino acids. The CDR3 region is CASSLAGAGVLYGYTF. CDR3 in DNA: TGTGCCAGCAGCTTAGCGGGCGCAGGAGTCTTATATGGCTACACCTTC.

This clonotype was recorded many times. The V call is TRBV24-1, the J call TRBJ2-1; D is perhaps TRBD1 (7 bases). This CDR3 has 17 amino acids. Trimming stripped 0 bases from V and 2 bases from J, with 13 bases between. From germline, CDR1 is KGHDR and CDR2 SFDVKD. CDR3 nucleotides: TGTGCCACCAGTGATTTGCAGGGGGGAGAGGCCTACAATGAGCAGTTCTTC. It encodes CATSDLQGGEAYNEQFF.